This T cell receptor beta chain was found in a study of blood T cell repertoires in COVID-19. As for the study in general: PBMCs, B-cell-depleted T cells, or T cells were the source of the cDNA or gDNA that made up the material.

This clone occurred once. In the original analysis: It was from reference gene primer amplification that nucleated cell counts were estimated. TCRdb's copy holds only in-frame clones and misses some; the assay was immunoSEQ multiplex PCR. The V and J calls and clone size come from that table; D and trimming were worked out from the DNA. Among some 170,000 clones listed, 80% to 90% were seen once. The CDR3 totals 15 residues. The ends lost 6 bases at V and 4 bases at J; junction bases unmatched: 8. The germline CDR1 and CDR2 sequences are MNHEY and SVGAGI. Residents of 20 to 25 US areas, aged about 18 to 95 years, made up the participants. Participants' own reports of clinical history determined their cohort assignment.

This receptor was taken from a man aged 50-60 years who had recovered from COVID-19. The source material was PBMCs or T cells enriched from blood (not recorded which). The rearrangement links TRBV6-5 to TRBJ1-5, with TRBD1 matching over 8 bases. CDR3 sequence (DNA): TGTGCCAGCAGAAAAGACAGGGGAATAAATCAGCCCCAGCATTTT. Protein sequence: CASRKDRGINQPQHF.